The 16 T cell receptor beta chains reported below all come from one sample, sequenced in a study of OX40 agonist ivuxolimab in advanced cancers. The repertoire was sequenced with immunoSEQ multiplex PCR; TCRdb's copy has only in-frame clones and lacks some. The sample includes some 15,000 clones, about 77% of them seen just once. Sequencing was performed on CD4+ or CD8+ T cells sorted from blood, taken in a trial of the OX40 agonist ivuxolimab. These receptor sequences come from an adult with an advanced solid tumor such as melanoma, head and neck, liver or kidney cancer.

The J gene is TRBJ2-3, the V gene TRBV19; TRBD1 matches 7 bases. The CDR3 length is 15 residues. The germline gives CDR1 LNHDA, CDR2 SQIVND (reference sequence). Germline trimming cut 4 bases from V and 2 bases from J; bases unmatched to any gene: 6. CDR3: CASSTTGASTDTQYF. The CDR3 nucleotides read TGTGCCAGTAGTACTACAGGGGCTTCCACAGATACGCAGTATTTT. Supplemented by reference TRBV19 and TRBJ2-3, the full variable domain reads DGGITQSPKYLFRKEGQNVTLSCEQNLNHDAMYWYRQDPGQGLRLIYYSQIVNDFQKGDIAEGYSVSREKKESFPLTVTSAQKNPTAFYLCASSTTGASTDTQYFGPGTRLTVL.

The CDR3 DNA reads as TGTGCCAGCAGCCTTCCAACTAGCGGCTCCTACGAGCAGTACTTC. The encoded protein is CASSLPTSGSYEQYF. The V call is TRBV5-4, the J call TRBJ2-7, with 8 bases that match TRBD2. The CDR3 extends over 15 amino acids. Losses at the gene ends were 4 bases for V and 0 bases for J; bases not matched to a gene: 6. Per the germline V gene, CDR1 is SGHNT and CDR2 is YYREEE (reference sequence).

This chain connects TRBV6-5 to TRBJ2-7; TRBD1 matches at 8 bases. V was pared by 2 bases and J by 5 bases, with 5 bases of the junction left unmatched. Per germline, CDR1 MNHEY and CDR2 SVGAGI. The CDR3 is 14 residues long. The CDR3 sequence is CASSYRTGFDEQYF. The CDR3 DNA sequence: TGTGCCAGCAGTTACCGGACAGGGTTCGACGAGCAGTACTTC.

The rearrangement joins TRBV13 to TRBJ2-5; D unclear. This CDR3 region has 14 residues. With 0 bases removed from V and 5 bases from J, the gap between germline ends came to 10 bases. Germline values: CDR1 PRHDT, CDR2 FYEKMQ (reference sequence). CDR3 nucleotides: TGTGCCAGCAGCTTAGGTCTGGGTTTGGAGACCCAGTACTTC. Protein sequence: CASSLGLGLETQYF.

This rearrangement joins TRBV5-6 to TRBJ1-5; no reliable D call. Germline V gene data show CDR1 as SGHDT and CDR2 as YYEEEE. This CDR3 region has 16 residues. With 0 bases removed from V and 2 bases from J, the gap between germline ends came to 12 bases. For the CDR3, the DNA is TGTGCCAGCAGCTTGGGGTCGGGTTTGGGCAATCAGCCCCAGCATTTT. Translation gives CASSLGSGLGNQPQHF.

A word on this clone: The junction departs from germline at one end; a sequencing error may be responsible. This rearrangement joins TRBV6-4 to TRBJ1-1; D gene unclear. The CDR3 contains 15 residues. Germline assignment: CDR1 MRHNA and CDR2 SNTAGT. The CDR3 DNA is TGTGCCAGCAGTTACTCGACTACCCCGAACACTGAAGCTTTCTTT. It specifies CASSYSTTPNTEAFF.

The chain recombines TRBV9 with TRBJ1-1; D is ambiguous. In germline, CDR1 is SGDLS, CDR2 YYNGEE. The CDR3 covers 13 residues. Trimming shortened V by 2 bases and J by 4 bases, and 9 bases separated the two germline ends. CDR3 coding DNA: TGTGCCAGCAGCGTTCAATCTGGCACTGAAGCTTTCTTT. Residues: CASSVQSGTEAFF.

The chain carries TRBV11-2 and TRBJ2-1, with D maybe TRBD2 (6 bases). The length of the CDR3 is 13 residues. Trimming left V 4 bases short and J 9 bases short, with 13 bases between. CDR1 is SGHAT, CDR2 FQNNGV, per germline. CDR3 in DNA: TGTGCCAGCAGCTACAAAGACGGGAGTGAGCAGTTCTTC. It codes for CASSYKDGSEQFF.

V usage is TRBV19 and J usage is TRBJ2-1, with D possibly TRBD1 on 7 matching bases. Trimming took off 7 bases at V and 3 bases at J, with 13 bases between the two ends. The CDR3 has 14 residues. Germline V lookup: CDR1 LNHDA, CDR2 SQIVND (reference sequence). This CDR3 is CASMEGAGYNEQFF. The CDR3 DNA is TGTGCCAGTATGGAGGGGGCGGGCTACAATGAGCAGTTCTTC.

The chain links TRBV29-1 to TRBJ2-2; the D gene is possibly TRBD2 (6 bases). The CDR3 is 15 residues long. Germline V lookup: CDR1 SQVTM, CDR2 ANQGSEA. The V and J ends lost 3 bases and 1 base respectively, with 12 bases between them. Here the CDR3 reads CSVEWGLQNTGELFF. In DNA, the CDR3 is TGCAGCGTTGAGTGGGGACTCCAGAACACCGGGGAGCTGTTTTTT.

This sequence joins TRBV4-1 and TRBJ2-3; no definite D call. The CDR3 is 17 residues long. CDR1 and CDR2 (germline): MGHRA, YSYEKL. V lost 0 bases, J lost 0 bases, and 13 bases lay in between. In DNA, the CDR3 is TGCGCCAGCAGCCAAGATAGGATAGGTACTAGCACAGATACGCAGTATTTT. Protein: CASSQDRIGTSTDTQYF.

V and J are TRBV9 and TRBJ2-3, with 7 bases aligning to TRBD1. With 4 bases clipped from V and 0 bases from J, the junction kept 8 bases outside the gene matches. The CDR3 runs to 16 residues. Germline V lookup: CDR1 SGDLS, CDR2 YYNGEE. The CDR3 DNA sequence: TGTGCCAGCAGCCCCTCAACAGGGGCTAGCACAGATACGCAGTATTTT. Translated, it gives CASSPSTGASTDTQYF.

The chain couples TRBV2 to TRBJ2-3; no clear D. The V gene lost 4 bases and the J gene lost 0 bases, with 11 bases spanning the gap. Germline CDR1 is SNHLY and CDR2 is FYNNEI. The CDR3 sequence is 15 residues long. CDR3 nucleotides: TGTGCCAGCAGTGGATGGGGAAAGAGCACAGATACGCAGTATTTT. It codes for CASSGWGKSTDTQYF.

The chain is built from TRBV7-9 and TRBJ2-3; D may be TRBD2 (6 bases). The CDR3 is made up of 18 amino acids. Per germline, CDR1 SEHNR and CDR2 FQNEAQ (reference sequence). The germline V and J ends were trimmed by 3 bases and 6 bases, with 25 bases remaining between them. CDR3: CASSLGGGGTHFTDTQYF. As DNA, the CDR3 is TGTGCCAGCAGCTTGGGGGGTGGCGGGACGCACTTCACGGATACGCAGTATTTT. Full variable domain (outside the CDR3, taken from reference TRBV7-9 and TRBJ2-3): DTGVSQNPRHKITKRGQNVTFRCDPISEHNRLYWYRQTLGQGPEFLTYFQNEAQLEKSRLLSDRFSAERPKGSFSTLEIQRTEQGDSAMYLCASSLGGGGTHFTDTQYFGPGTRLTVL.

This clone was recorded only once. The rearrangement links TRBV18 to TRBJ2-3; 10 bases align to TRBD2. Unmatched junction bases numbered 10, after V lost 2 bases and J lost 2 bases. There are 18 residues in the CDR3. CDR1 is KGHSH, CDR2 LQKENI, per germline. The CDR3 protein is CASSPDGLAGDNTDTQYF. CDR3 nucleotide sequence: TGTGCCAGCTCACCAGATGGGCTAGCGGGAGATAACACAGATACGCAGTATTTT.

This clone was counted a few times. The V gene is TRBV7-6, the J gene TRBJ1-1; D gene unclear. The V gene lost 1 base and the J gene lost 2 bases, with 8 bases spanning the gap. Germline CDR1 is SGHVS and CDR2 is FNYEAQ. The CDR3 is made up of 14 amino acids. CDR3 sequence reads: CASSLGDTNTEAFF. Here the CDR3 DNA reads TGTGCCAGCAGCTTAGGTGACACAAACACTGAAGCTTTCTTT.